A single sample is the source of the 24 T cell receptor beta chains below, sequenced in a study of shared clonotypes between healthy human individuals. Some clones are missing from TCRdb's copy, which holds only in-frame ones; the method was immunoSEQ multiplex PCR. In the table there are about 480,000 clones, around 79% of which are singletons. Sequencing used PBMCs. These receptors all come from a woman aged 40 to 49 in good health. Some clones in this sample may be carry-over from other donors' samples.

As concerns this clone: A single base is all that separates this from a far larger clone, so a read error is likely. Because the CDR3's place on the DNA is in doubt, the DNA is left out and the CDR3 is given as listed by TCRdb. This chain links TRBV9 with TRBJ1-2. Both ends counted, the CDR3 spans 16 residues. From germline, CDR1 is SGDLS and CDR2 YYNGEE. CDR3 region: CASSVGLGSSNYGHTF.

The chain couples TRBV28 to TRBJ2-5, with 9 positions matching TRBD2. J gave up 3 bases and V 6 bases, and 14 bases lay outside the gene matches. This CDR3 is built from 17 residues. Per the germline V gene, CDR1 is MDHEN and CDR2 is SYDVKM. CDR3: CASSNSRGRAFKETQYF. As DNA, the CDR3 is TGTGCCAGCAGCAACTCCCGCGGGAGGGCCTTCAAAGAGACCCAGTACTTC.

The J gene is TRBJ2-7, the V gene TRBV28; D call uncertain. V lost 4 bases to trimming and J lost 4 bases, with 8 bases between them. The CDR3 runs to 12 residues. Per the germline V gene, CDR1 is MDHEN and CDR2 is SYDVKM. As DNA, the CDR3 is TGTGCCAGCAGTTGGACCAGATACGAGCAGTACTTC. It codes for CASSWTRYEQYF.

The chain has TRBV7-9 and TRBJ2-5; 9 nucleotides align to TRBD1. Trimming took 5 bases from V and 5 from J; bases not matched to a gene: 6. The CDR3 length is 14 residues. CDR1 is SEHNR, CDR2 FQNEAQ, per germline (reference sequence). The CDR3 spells CASSRDRVGETQYF. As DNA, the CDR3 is TGTGCCAGCAGCAGGGACAGGGTTGGGGAGACCCAGTACTTC. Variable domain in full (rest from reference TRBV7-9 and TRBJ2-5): DTGVSQNPRHKITKRGQNVTFRCDPISEHNRLYWYRQTLGQGPEFLTYFQNEAQLEKSRLLSDRFSAERPKGSFSTLEIQRTEQGDSAMYLCASSRDRVGETQYFGPGTRLLVL.

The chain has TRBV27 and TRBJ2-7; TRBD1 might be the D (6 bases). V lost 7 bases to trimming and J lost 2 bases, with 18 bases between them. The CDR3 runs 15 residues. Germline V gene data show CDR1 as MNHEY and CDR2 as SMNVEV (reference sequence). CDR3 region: CASTPMDSVAYEQYF. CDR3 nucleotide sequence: TGTGCCAGCACCCCAATGGACAGCGTCGCCTACGAGCAGTACTTC.

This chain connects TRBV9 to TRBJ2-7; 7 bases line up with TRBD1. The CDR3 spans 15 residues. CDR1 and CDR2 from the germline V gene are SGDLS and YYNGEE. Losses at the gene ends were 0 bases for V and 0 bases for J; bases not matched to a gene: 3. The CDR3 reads CASSVAGTASYEQYF. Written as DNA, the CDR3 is TGTGCCAGCAGCGTAGCTGGGACAGCCTCCTACGAGCAGTACTTC.

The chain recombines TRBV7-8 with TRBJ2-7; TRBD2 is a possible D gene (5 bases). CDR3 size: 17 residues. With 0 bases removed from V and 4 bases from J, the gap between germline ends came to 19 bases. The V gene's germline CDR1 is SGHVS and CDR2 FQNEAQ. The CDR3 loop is CASSLALSANPFYEQYF. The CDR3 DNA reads TGTGCCAGCAGCTTAGCGCTTAGCGCAAACCCTTTTTACGAGCAGTACTTC.

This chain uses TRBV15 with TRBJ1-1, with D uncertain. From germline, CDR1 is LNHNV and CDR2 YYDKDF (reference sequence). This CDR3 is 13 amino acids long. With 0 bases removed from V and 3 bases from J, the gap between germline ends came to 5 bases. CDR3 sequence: CATSRDPDTEAFF. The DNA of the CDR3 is TGTGCCACCAGCAGAGACCCAGACACTGAAGCTTTCTTT.

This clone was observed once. The CDR3 loop is CASSPGPAGYNEQFF. CDR3 coding DNA: TGTGCCAGCAGCCCCGGTCCCGCGGGGTACAATGAGCAGTTCTTC. The rearrangement links TRBV13 to TRBJ2-1; D perhaps matches TRBD2 (6 bases). V was shortened by 5 bases and J by 4 bases, with 15 bases between the two germline ends. Germline-derived CDR1 and CDR2 are PRHDT and FYEKMQ (reference sequence). The CDR3 is made up of 15 amino acids. Full variable domain (missing parts from reference TRBV13 and TRBJ2-1): AAGVIQSPRHLIKEKRETATLKCYPIPRHDTVYWYQQGPGQDPQFLISFYEKMQSDKGSIPDRFSAQQFSDYHSELNMSSLELGDSALYFCASSPGPAGYNEQFFGPGTRLTVL.

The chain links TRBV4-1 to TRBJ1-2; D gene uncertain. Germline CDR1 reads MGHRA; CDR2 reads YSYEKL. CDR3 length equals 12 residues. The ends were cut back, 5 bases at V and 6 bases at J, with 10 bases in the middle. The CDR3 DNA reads TGCGCCAGCAGCACCTCCTCAAATGGCTACACCTTC. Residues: CASSTSSNGYTF.

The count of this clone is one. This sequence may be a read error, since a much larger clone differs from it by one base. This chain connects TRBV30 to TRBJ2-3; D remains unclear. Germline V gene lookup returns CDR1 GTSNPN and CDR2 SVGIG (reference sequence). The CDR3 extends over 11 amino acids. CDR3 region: CVWSASRPQYF. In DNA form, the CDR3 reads TGTGTCTGGAGTGCGTCCCGGCCGCAGTATTTT.

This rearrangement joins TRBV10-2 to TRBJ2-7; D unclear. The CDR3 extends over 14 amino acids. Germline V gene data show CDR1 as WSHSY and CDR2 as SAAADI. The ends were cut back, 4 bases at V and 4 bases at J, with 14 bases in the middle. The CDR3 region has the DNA TGCGCCAGCAGTGTGCTGAAGAGTCTGTACGAGCAGTACTTC. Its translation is CASSVLKSLYEQYF.

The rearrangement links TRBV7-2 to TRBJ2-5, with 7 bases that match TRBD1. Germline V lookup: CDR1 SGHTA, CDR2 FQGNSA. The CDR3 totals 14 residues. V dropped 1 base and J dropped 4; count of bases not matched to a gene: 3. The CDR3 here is CASSLVGQSETQYF. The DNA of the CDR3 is TGTGCCAGCAGCTTAGTGGGACAGTCAGAGACCCAGTACTTC.

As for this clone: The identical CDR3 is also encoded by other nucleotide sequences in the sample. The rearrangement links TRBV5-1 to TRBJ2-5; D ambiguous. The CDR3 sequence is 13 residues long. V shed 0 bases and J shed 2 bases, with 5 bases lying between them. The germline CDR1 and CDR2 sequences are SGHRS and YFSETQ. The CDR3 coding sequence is TGCGCCAGCAGCTTGGCCAGACAAGAGACCCAGTACTTC. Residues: CASSLARQETQYF.

This CDR3 reads CASSLEGYGYTF. The CDR3 DNA reads TGTGCCAGCAGCTTAGAAGGCTATGGCTACACCTTC. The rearrangement links TRBV7-9 to TRBJ1-2; D call uncertain. This CDR3 has 12 amino acids. The V end was cut by 1 base, the J end by 4 bases, with 4 bases between. The germline V gene has CDR1 SEHNR and CDR2 FQNEAQ (reference sequence).

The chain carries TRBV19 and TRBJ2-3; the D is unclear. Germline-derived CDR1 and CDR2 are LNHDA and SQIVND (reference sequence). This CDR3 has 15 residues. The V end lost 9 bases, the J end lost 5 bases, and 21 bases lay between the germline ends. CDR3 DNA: TGTGCCAGCTCTCGACCCACGGCGGTGGGAGATACGCAGTATTTT. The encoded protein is CASSRPTAVGDTQYF.

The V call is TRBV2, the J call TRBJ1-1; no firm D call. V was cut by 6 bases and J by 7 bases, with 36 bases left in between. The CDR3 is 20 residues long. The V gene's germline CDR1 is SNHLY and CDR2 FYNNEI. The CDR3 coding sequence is TGTGCCAGCAGGGGCCGCCATGGGATTGTGCCGGGCCAATTTATCCGTGAAGCTTTCTTT. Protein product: CASRGRHGIVPGQFIREAFF.

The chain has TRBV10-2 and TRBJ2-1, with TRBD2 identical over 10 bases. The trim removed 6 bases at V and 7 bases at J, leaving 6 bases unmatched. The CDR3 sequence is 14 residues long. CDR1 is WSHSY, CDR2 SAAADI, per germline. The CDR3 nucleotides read TGCGCCAGCAGCCCTAGCGGGAGATTGAATGAGCAGTTCTTC. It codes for CASSPSGRLNEQFF.

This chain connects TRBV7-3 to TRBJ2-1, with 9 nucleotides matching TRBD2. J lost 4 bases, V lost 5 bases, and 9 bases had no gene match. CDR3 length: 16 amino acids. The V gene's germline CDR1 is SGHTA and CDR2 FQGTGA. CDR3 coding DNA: TGTGCCAGCAGCCCCTTTGCGGGAGGGGTTTACAATGAGCAGTTCTTC. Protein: CASSPFAGGVYNEQFF.

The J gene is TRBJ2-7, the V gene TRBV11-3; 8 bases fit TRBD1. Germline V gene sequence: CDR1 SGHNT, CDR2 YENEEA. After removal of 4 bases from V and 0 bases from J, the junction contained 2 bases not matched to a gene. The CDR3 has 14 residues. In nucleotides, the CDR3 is TGTGCCAGCAGCTCAGGGACAGGCTCCTACGAGCAGTACTTC. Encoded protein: CASSSGTGSYEQYF.

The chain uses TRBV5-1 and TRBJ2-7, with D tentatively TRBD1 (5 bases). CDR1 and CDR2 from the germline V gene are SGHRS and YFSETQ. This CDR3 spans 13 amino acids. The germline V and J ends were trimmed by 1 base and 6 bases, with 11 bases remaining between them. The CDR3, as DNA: TGCGCCAGCAGCTTGTCGCAGGGTACCGAGCAGTACTTC. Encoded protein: CASSLSQGTEQYF.

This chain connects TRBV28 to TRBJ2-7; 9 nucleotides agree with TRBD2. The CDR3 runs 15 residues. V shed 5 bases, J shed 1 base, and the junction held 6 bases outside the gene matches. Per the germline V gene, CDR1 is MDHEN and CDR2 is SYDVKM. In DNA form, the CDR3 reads TGTGCCAGCAGTCTTAGCGGGAGCCCTTCCTACGAGCAGTACTTC. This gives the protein CASSLSGSPSYEQYF.

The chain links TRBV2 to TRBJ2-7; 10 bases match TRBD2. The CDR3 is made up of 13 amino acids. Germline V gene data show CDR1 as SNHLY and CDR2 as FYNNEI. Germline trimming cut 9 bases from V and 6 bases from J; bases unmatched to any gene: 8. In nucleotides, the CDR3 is TGTGCCAGTAGTCTAGCGGGAGTGGGCGAGCAGTACTTC. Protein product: CASSLAGVGEQYF.

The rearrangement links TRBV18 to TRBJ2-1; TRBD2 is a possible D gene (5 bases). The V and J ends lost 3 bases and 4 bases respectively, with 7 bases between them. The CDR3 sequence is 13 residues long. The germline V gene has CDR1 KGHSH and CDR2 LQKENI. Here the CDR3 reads CASSPGAYNEQFF. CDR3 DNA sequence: TGTGCCAGCTCACCGGGAGCTTACAATGAGCAGTTCTTC. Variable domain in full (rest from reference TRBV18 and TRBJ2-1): NAGVMQNPRHLVRRRGQEARLRCSPMKGHSHVYWYRQLPEEGLKFMVYLQKENIIDESGMPKERFSAEFPKEGPSILRIQQVVRGDSAAYFCASSPGAYNEQFFGPGTRLTVL.